This entry lists 30 T cell receptor beta chains sequenced from one sample in a study of shared clonotypes between healthy human individuals. Cells designated naive CD8 were CD45RO-negative and were positively selected for CCR7, with terminally differentiated effector memory CD45RA+ cells excluded. Assay used: immunoSEQ multiplex PCR; TCRdb lists only in-frame clones, some missing. This repertoire shows about 2.2 million clones, over 85% found once; its top ten account for approximately 1.7%. Sequencing input: naive CD8+ T cells from PBMCs. The receptors derive from a man younger than 35 in good health. Some clones in this sample may be carry-over from other donors' samples.

The chain employs TRBV28 and TRBJ1-5; D is undetermined. Trimming took 3 bases from V and 3 from J, leaving 15 bases between them. CDR3 length: 16 amino acids. Germline CDR1 MDHEN, CDR2 SYDVKM. CDR3 sequence: CASSFSVRKVNQPQHF. CDR3 nucleotides: TGTGCCAGCAGTTTTTCGGTCAGGAAAGTCAATCAGCCCCAGCATTTT.

This CDR3 reads CSVLGQAEGETQYF. CDR3 DNA: TGCAGCGTTTTGGGACAGGCCGAAGGAGAGACCCAGTACTTC. The rearrangement uses TRBV29-1 and TRBJ2-5; 8 nucleotides match TRBD1. With V trimmed by 5 bases and J by 4 bases, 9 bases remained unmatched. Germline values: CDR1 SQVTM, CDR2 ANQGSEA. The CDR3 sequence is 14 residues long.

CDR3 bases: TGTGCCAGCAGAGAGGCGGATGTCTATGGCTACACCTTC. Protein: CASREADVYGYTF. This chain uses TRBV6-5 with TRBJ1-2, with unresolved D. The germline CDR1 and CDR2 sequences are MNHEY and SVGAGI. This CDR3 is built from 13 residues. V was cut by 6 bases and J by 4 bases, with 12 bases left in between.

V gene TRBV25-1 combines with J gene TRBJ2-7; D might be TRBD1 (6 bases). Per the germline V gene, CDR1 is MGHDK and CDR2 is SYGVNS. V shed 6 bases and J shed 0 bases, with 9 bases lying between them. The CDR3 extends over 13 amino acids. The CDR3 nucleotides are TGTGCCAGCAGCCAGGACAGCTCCTACGAGCAGTACTTC. It yields the protein CASSQDSSYEQYF.

The V call is TRBV5-6, the J call TRBJ1-2; tentatively, D is TRBD1 (6 bases). The CDR3 has 14 residues. CDR1 and CDR2 (germline): SGHDT, YYEEEE. V lost 1 base, J lost 4 bases, and 11 bases lay in between. The CDR3 spells CASSLSGGGYGYTF. In DNA form, the CDR3 reads TGTGCCAGCAGCTTGTCGGGAGGGGGCTATGGCTACACCTTC.

CDR3 nucleotides: TGTGCCAGCAGTGACTACAGCGCTAATCAGCCCCAGCATTTT. Its translation is CASSDYSANQPQHF. The rearrangement uses TRBV28 and TRBJ1-5, with no clear D. V gave up 5 bases and J gave up 4 bases, with 12 bases separating them. This CDR3 comprises 14 residues. Germline values: CDR1 MDHEN, CDR2 SYDVKM.

The rearrangement uses TRBV4-1 and TRBJ2-1, with 7 bases aligning to TRBD2. V shed 1 base, J shed 2 bases, and the junction held 8 bases outside the gene matches. The CDR3 has 17 amino acids. In germline, CDR1 is MGHRA, CDR2 YSYEKL. The CDR3 spells CASSQASGPGPYNEQFF. CDR3 nucleotide sequence: TGCGCCAGCAGCCAAGCTAGCGGACCAGGACCCTACAATGAGCAGTTCTTC.

The V and J genes are TRBV28 and TRBJ1-3, with 8 nucleotides matching TRBD1. Germline CDR1 and CDR2: MDHEN and SYDVKM. The CDR3 is made up of 13 amino acids. V was pared by 5 bases and J by 8 bases, with 5 bases of the junction left unmatched. The CDR3 is CASSLDRGYTIYF. CDR3 in DNA: TGTGCCAGCAGTCTTGACAGGGGATACACCATATATTTT. The whole variable domain, remainder taken from reference TRBV28 and TRBJ1-3, is DVKVTQSSRYLVKRTGEKVFLECVQDMDHENMFWYRQDPGLGLRLIYFSYDVKMKEKGDIPEGYSVSREKKERFSLILESASTNQTSMYLCASSLDRGYTIYFGEGSWLTVV.

Remarks on this clone: Other DNA sequences from this sample encode an identical CDR3 as well. The genes are TRBV27 and TRBJ1-1; D is ambiguous. CDR1 MNHEY and CDR2 SMNVEV come from the germline V gene (reference sequence). V was shortened by 3 bases and J by 2 bases, with 10 bases between the two germline ends. This CDR3 is built from 14 residues. CDR3 in amino acids: CASSFGGENTEAFF. The CDR3 DNA is TGTGCCAGCAGTTTCGGCGGAGAAAACACTGAAGCTTTCTTT.

On this clone: The sample has other DNA sequences that encode this CDR3 too. The gene calls are TRBV29-1 and TRBJ2-7; 12 bases align to TRBD2. Germline CDR1 reads SQVTM; CDR2 reads ANQGSEA. This CDR3 spans 13 amino acids. After removal of 5 bases from V and 4 bases from J, the junction contained 3 bases not matched to a gene. The DNA for the CDR3 is TGCAGCGTTAGAACTAGCGGGAGGTACGAGCAGTACTTC. Protein product: CSVRTSGRYEQYF.

The chain uses TRBV7-8 and TRBJ2-1, with a tentative D call TRBD1 (6 bases). Trimming pared 2 bases from V and 2 bases from J, leaving 13 bases between. Per the germline V gene, CDR1 is SGHVS and CDR2 is FQNEAQ. The length of the CDR3 is 16 residues. CDR3 DNA: TGTGCCAGCAGCTTATACAGGGTTAGAGCCTACAATGAGCAGTTCTTC. Residues: CASSLYRVRAYNEQFF.

The chain is built from TRBV28 and TRBJ2-1; 9 bases are shared with TRBD2. Germline CDR1 is MDHEN and CDR2 is SYDVKM. Trimming took 5 bases from V and 1 from J; bases not matched to a gene: 6. This CDR3 has 16 amino acids. The CDR3 spells CASSTQREVSYNEQFF. The CDR3 coding sequence is TGTGCCAGCAGTACTCAGCGGGAGGTGTCCTACAATGAGCAGTTCTTC. Supplemented by reference TRBV28 and TRBJ2-1, the full variable domain reads DVKVTQSSRYLVKRTGEKVFLECVQDMDHENMFWYRQDPGLGLRLIYFSYDVKMKEKGDIPEGYSVSREKKERFSLILESASTNQTSMYLCASSTQREVSYNEQFFGPGTRLTVL.

V and J are TRBV12-1 and TRBJ2-3; the D call of TRBD2 is as the table states it, not checked on the DNA. TRBV12-1 is marked as a pseudogene. The CDR3 has 20 amino acids. As DNA, the CDR3 is TGTGCCAGCGGAGGTCGGGTGAGGCCTTTCGTCGGGAGGAGCACAGATACGCAGTATTTT. This translates into CASGGRVRPFVGRSTDTQYF.

This clone was found once. The chain recombines TRBV13 with TRBJ2-2; D might be TRBD1 (7 bases). Trimming took off 5 bases at V and 6 bases at J, with 19 bases between the two ends. CDR1 and CDR2 (germline): PRHDT, FYEKMQ (reference sequence). This CDR3 spans 16 amino acids. CDR3 in DNA: TGTGCCAGCAGCGGCCAGGGACAGCGGGTAGCCGGGGAGCTGTTTTTT. Its translation is CASSGQGQRVAGELFF.

This chain joins TRBV5-1 and TRBJ1-1; 9 bases fit TRBD1. The CDR3 runs to 14 residues. Per the germline V gene, CDR1 is SGHRS and CDR2 is YFSETQ. Trimming took 6 bases from V and 4 from J; bases not matched to a gene: 7. CDR3 DNA sequence: TGCGCCAGCACCATAACAGGGGGCGGCACTGAAGCTTTCTTT. It encodes CASTITGGGTEAFF. Using reference TRBV5-1 and TRBJ1-1 for the parts outside the CDR3, the full variable domain is KAGVTQTPRYLIKTRGQQVTLSCSPISGHRSVSWYQQTPGQGLQFLFEYFSETQRNKGNFPGRFSGRQFSNSRSEMNVSTLELGDSALYLCASTITGGGTEAFFGQGTRLTVV.

V gene TRBV29-1 combines with J gene TRBJ2-7; D not certain. Trimming took 4 bases from V and 2 from J, leaving 9 bases between them. Germline V gene data show CDR1 as SQVTM and CDR2 as ANQGSEA. This CDR3 is built from 12 residues. The CDR3 here is CSVVLTTYEQYF. CDR3 nucleotide sequence: TGCAGCGTTGTCCTTACCACCTACGAGCAGTACTTC.

This clone has just one count. This specimen includes other DNA sequences encoding the same CDR3. The chain is built from TRBV11-2 and TRBJ2-7; D ambiguous. The germline gives CDR1 SGHAT, CDR2 FQNNGV. The CDR3 is 13 amino acids. V was trimmed by 1 base and J by 3 bases, leaving 7 bases between them. The chain's CDR3 is CASSLGTLYEQYF. The CDR3 coding sequence is TGTGCCAGCAGCTTAGGGACCCTCTACGAGCAGTACTTC.

The chain links TRBV9 to TRBJ2-2, with 10 positions matching TRBD1. CDR1 SGDLS and CDR2 YYNGEE come from the germline V gene. With V trimmed by 1 base and J by 3 bases, 9 bases remained unmatched. CDR3 length equals 18 residues. The CDR3 protein is CASSVYMTGGHYTGELFF. The DNA of the CDR3 is TGTGCCAGCAGCGTATATATGACAGGGGGCCATTACACCGGGGAGCTGTTTTTT. Filled out from reference TRBV9 and TRBJ2-2, the complete variable domain reads DSGVTQTPKHLITATGQRVTLRCSPRSGDLSVYWYQQSLDQGLQFLIQYYNGEERAKGNILERFSAQQFPDLHSELNLSSLELGDSALYFCASSVYMTGGHYTGELFFGEGSRLTVL.

V is TRBV1 and J is TRBJ2-7; TRBD2 reflects the table's D call only, with no check against the DNA. TRBV1 is classified as a pseudogene. This CDR3 is built from 15 residues. Here the CDR3 reads CTSSQPGLAEGEQYF. As DNA, the CDR3 is TGCACCAGCAGCCAACCCGGACTAGCGGAGGGGGAGCAGTACTTC.

In the case of this clone: The same CDR3 also results from other DNA sequences found in this sample. The gene calls are TRBV6-5 and TRBJ2-7, with 7 bases lining up with TRBD1. The V and J ends lost 0 bases and 4 bases, in that order; junction bases with no gene match: 0. The CDR3 has 13 residues. From germline, CDR1 is MNHEY and CDR2 SVGAGI. CDR3 protein: CASSYSTGYEQYF. The CDR3 DNA sequence: TGTGCCAGCAGTTACTCGACAGGGTACGAGCAGTACTTC.

The gene calls are TRBV5-1 and TRBJ2-7; possible D gene TRBD1, 6 bases. The CDR3 totals 14 residues. V was pared by 2 bases and J by 0 bases, with 9 bases between. Germline loops: CDR1 SGHRS, CDR2 YFSETQ. The CDR3 sequence: CASSFSRGSYEQYF. The CDR3 region has the DNA TGCGCCAGCAGCTTCAGCAGGGGCTCCTACGAGCAGTACTTC.

The chain carries TRBV30 and TRBJ1-1; D unclear. The germline gives CDR1 GTSNPN, CDR2 SVGIG (reference sequence). The CDR3 sequence is 12 residues long. V was shortened by 5 bases and J by 10 bases, with 17 bases between the two germline ends. The CDR3 nucleotides read TGTGCCTGGCAAGAGAACGTGTTAATAGCTTTCTTT. This gives the protein CAWQENVLIAFF.

The chain has TRBV27 and TRBJ1-5; TRBD1 matches 8 bases. V lost 5 bases to trimming and J lost 0 bases; unmatched junction nucleotides: 6. Per germline, CDR1 MNHEY and CDR2 SMNVEV (reference sequence). The CDR3 sequence is 16 residues long. CDR3 amino acids: CASSATGVISNQPQHF. In nucleotides, the CDR3 is TGTGCCAGCAGTGCGACAGGGGTGATTAGCAATCAGCCCCAGCATTTT.

The rearrangement joins TRBV6-6 to TRBJ2-1; weak D call: TRBD1 (5 bases). V dropped 0 bases and J dropped 6 bases, with 9 bases sitting between them. This CDR3 spans 14 amino acids. The germline gives CDR1 MNHNY, CDR2 SVGAGI (reference sequence). The CDR3 DNA reads TGTGCCAGCAGTTACTCGATCCAGGGCAATGAGCAGTTCTTC. Residues: CASSYSIQGNEQFF.

As for this clone: This sample also contains other DNA sequences that code for the same CDR3. V and J are TRBV6-6 and TRBJ2-1; 9 bases fit TRBD1. Trimming removed 6 bases from V and 4 bases from J; junction bases left unmatched: 7. CDR1 is MNHNY, CDR2 SVGAGI, per germline (reference sequence). CDR3 size: 15 residues. CDR3 sequence reads: CASSYDRGSYNEQFF. CDR3 nucleotide sequence: TGTGCCAGCAGCTATGACAGGGGGTCGTACAATGAGCAGTTCTTC.

The chain couples TRBV7-9 to TRBJ2-7; D is unresolved. The germline V gene has CDR1 SEHNR and CDR2 FQNEAQ (reference sequence). The CDR3 is 13 amino acids. The germline V and J ends were trimmed by 7 bases and 1 base, with 11 bases remaining between them. The CDR3 DNA reads TGTGCCAGCATCTCAGAAATTTCCTACGAGCAGTACTTC. This translates into CASISEISYEQYF.

The chain carries TRBV27 and TRBJ2-1; 7 bases agree with TRBD1. The CDR3 loop spans 14 amino acids. CDR1 MNHEY and CDR2 SMNVEV come from the germline V gene (reference sequence). The V segment lost 4 bases and the J segment 7 bases; nucleotides outside the gene matches: 7. The chain's CDR3 is CASSWTGGGNEQFF. The CDR3 DNA follows: TGTGCCAGCAGTTGGACAGGCGGTGGAAATGAGCAGTTCTTC.

The chain is built from TRBV28 and TRBJ2-1; TRBD1 might be the D (5 bases). V lost 3 bases and J lost 6, with 15 bases in between. The CDR3 loop spans 15 amino acids. CDR1 and CDR2 (germline): MDHEN, SYDVKM. The CDR3, as DNA: TGTGCCAGCAGTTTGAGTTGGGCAAGGGGCAATGAGCAGTTCTTC. Its protein is CASSLSWARGNEQFF.

CDR3 DNA: TGTGCCAGCAGCCAAAGGACTAGCGGGAGGGGGAATGAGCAGTTCTTC. It translates to CASSQRTSGRGNEQFF. This chain connects TRBV7-9 to TRBJ2-1, with 15 bases lining up with TRBD2. The CDR3 sequence is 16 residues long. J was trimmed by 7 bases and V by 5 bases; bases with no gene match: 6. CDR1 and CDR2 from the germline V gene are SEHNR and FQNEAQ (reference sequence).

Only one count was recorded for this clone. The chain employs TRBV28 and TRBJ1-2; perhaps TRBD1 as D (5 bases). This CDR3 is 12 amino acids long. Trimming left V 3 bases short and J 8 bases short, with 10 bases between. Per germline, CDR1 MDHEN and CDR2 SYDVKM. CDR3 DNA: TGTGCCAGCAGTTTTCTGGGGGAAGGCTACACCTTC. It yields the protein CASSFLGEGYTF.